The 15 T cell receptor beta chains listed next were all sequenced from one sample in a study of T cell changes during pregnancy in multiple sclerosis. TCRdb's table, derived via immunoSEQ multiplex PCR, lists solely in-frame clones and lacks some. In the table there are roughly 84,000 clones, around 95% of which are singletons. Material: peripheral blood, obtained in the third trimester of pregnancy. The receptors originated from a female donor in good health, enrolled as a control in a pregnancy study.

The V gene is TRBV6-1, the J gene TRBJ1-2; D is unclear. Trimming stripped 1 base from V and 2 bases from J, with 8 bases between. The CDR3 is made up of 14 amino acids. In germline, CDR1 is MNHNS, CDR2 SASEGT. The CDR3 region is CASSEVAGNYGYTF. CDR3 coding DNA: TGTGCCAGCAGTGAAGTTGCGGGGAACTATGGCTACACCTTC.

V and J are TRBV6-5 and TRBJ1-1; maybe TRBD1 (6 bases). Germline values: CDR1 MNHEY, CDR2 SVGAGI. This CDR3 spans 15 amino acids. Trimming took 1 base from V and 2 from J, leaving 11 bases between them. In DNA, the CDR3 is TGTGCCAGCAGTTACTGGGGGCCTGATAACACTGAAGCTTTCTTT. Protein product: CASSYWGPDNTEAFF.

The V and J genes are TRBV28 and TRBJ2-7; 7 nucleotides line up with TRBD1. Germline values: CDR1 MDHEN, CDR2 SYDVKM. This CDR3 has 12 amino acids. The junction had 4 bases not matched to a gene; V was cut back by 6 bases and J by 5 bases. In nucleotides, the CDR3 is TGTGCCAGCAGGACAGGGTCCGACGAGCAGTACTTC. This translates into CASRTGSDEQYF. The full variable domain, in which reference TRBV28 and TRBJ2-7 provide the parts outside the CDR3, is DVKVTQSSRYLVKRTGEKVFLECVQDMDHENMFWYRQDPGLGLRLIYFSYDVKMKEKGDIPEGYSVSREKKERFSLILESASTNQTSMYLCASRTGSDEQYFGPGTRLTVT.

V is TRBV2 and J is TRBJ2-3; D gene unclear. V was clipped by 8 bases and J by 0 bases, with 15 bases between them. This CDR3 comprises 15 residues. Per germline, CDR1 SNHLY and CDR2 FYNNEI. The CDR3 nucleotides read TGTGCCAGCCGAGGATGGTCTTCTAGCACAGATACGCAGTATTTT. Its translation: CASRGWSSSTDTQYF.

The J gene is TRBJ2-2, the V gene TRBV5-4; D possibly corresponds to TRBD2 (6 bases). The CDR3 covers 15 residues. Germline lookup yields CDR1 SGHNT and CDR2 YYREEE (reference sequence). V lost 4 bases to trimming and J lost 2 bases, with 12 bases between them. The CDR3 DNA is TGTGCCAGCAGCGGGAGGCGCACTAACACCGGGGAGCTGTTTTTT. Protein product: CASSGRRTNTGELFF.

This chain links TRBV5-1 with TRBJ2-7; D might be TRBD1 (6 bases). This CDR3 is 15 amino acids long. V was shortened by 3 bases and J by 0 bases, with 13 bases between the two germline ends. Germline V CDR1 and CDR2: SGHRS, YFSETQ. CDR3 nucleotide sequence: TGCGCCAGCAGCTCGGGGACAAGGAGCTCCTACGAGCAGTACTTC. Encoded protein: CASSSGTRSSYEQYF.

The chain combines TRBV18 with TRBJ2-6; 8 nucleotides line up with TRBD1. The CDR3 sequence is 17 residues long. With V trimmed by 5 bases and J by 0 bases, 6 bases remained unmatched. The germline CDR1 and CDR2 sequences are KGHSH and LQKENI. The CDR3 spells CASSSGTGYSGANVLTF. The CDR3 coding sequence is TGTGCCAGCTCATCCGGGACAGGTTACTCTGGGGCCAACGTCCTGACTTTC.

CDR3 loop: CASSDEGVDWSYEQYF. The CDR3 DNA sequence: TGTGCCAGCAGTGATGAGGGGGTGGATTGGTCCTACGAGCAGTACTTC. This rearrangement joins TRBV2 to TRBJ2-7, with a weak D call TRBD1 (6 bases). Germline V gene data show CDR1 as SNHLY and CDR2 as FYNNEI. This CDR3 is 16 amino acids long. The V end lost 3 bases, the J end lost 1 base, and 16 bases lay between the germline ends.

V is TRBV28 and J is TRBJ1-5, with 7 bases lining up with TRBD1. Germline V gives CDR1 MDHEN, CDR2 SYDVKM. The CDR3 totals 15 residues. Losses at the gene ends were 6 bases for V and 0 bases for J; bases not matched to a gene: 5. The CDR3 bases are TGTGCCAGCAGCGGGGGACAGCATAGCAATCAGCCCCAGCATTTT. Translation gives CASSGGQHSNQPQHF.

The CDR3 coding sequence is TGTGCCAGCAGCCGGACTAGTTTGAGCAATGAGCAGTTCTTC. Its protein is CASSRTSLSNEQFF. The chain has TRBV11-2 and TRBJ2-1; 7 bases are shared with TRBD2. The ends lost 5 bases at V and 6 bases at J; junction bases unmatched: 7. The CDR3 extends over 14 amino acids. CDR1 is SGHAT and CDR2 is FQNNGV in the germline V gene.

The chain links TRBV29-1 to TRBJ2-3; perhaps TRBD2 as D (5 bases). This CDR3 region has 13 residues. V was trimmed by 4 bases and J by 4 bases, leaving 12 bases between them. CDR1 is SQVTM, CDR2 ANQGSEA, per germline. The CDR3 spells CSVVGGIPDTQYF. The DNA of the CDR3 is TGCAGCGTTGTTGGAGGCATACCAGATACGCAGTATTTT.

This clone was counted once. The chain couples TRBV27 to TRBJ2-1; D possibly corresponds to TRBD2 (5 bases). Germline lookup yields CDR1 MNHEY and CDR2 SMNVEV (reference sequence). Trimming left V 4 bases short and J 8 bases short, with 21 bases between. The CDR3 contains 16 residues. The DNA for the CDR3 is TGTGCCAGCAGTTCCCTACCCCGGGGTAATCGGGATGAGCAGTTCTTC. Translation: CASSSLPRGNRDEQFF.

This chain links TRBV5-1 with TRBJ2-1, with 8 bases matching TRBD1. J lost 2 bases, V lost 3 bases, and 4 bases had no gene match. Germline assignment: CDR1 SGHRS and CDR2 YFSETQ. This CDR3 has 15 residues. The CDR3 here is CASSWTGNPYNEQFF. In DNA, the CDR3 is TGCGCCAGCAGCTGGACAGGGAACCCCTACAATGAGCAGTTCTTC.

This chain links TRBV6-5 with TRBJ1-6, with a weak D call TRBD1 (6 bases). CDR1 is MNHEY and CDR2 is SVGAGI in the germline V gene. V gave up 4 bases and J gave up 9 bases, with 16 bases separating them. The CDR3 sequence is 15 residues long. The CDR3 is CASSSRGATSSPLHF. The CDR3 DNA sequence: TGTGCCAGCAGTTCCAGGGGTGCCACCTCTTCACCCCTCCACTTT.

CDR3 in amino acids: CASSLRTGTSYNEQFF. For the CDR3, the DNA is TGCGCCAGCAGCCTTAGGACAGGCACTTCCTACAATGAGCAGTTCTTC. V usage is TRBV4-1 and J usage is TRBJ2-1; 7 positions match TRBD1. This CDR3 spans 16 amino acids. Germline-derived CDR1 and CDR2 are MGHRA and YSYEKL. Trimming removed 4 bases from V and 1 base from J; junction bases left unmatched: 7.